These T cell receptor beta chains were read from a single sample in a study of T cells in Graves' hyperthyroidism and ophthalmopathy. A single record per CDR3 protein comes from TCRdb applying MiXCR to the multiplex PCR reads. The profile shows 500,000 to 600,000 distinct CDR3 sequences, over 15% of them singletons. The specimen was blood. The receptors stem from a woman aged 18 to 35 with Graves' hyperthyroidism. The CDR3 runs from the conserved cysteine through the conserved F or W. D genes are given only for firm matches. Some rows have no size entry. The others give once, few or many, or a class for an expanded clone.

d_call: TRBD2
clone_size: many
v_call: TRBV7-2
j_call: TRBJ2-3
cdr3_length: 18
cdr3_nt: TGTGCCAGCAGCTCGGGACCGTCTAGCGGGGGACTCACAGATACGCAGTATTTT
cdr3_aa: CASSSGPSSGGLTDTQYF

d_call: -
clone_size: -
v_call: TRBV5-4
j_call: TRBJ1-2
cdr3_length: 15
cdr3_nt: TGTGCCAGCACCCGACAGTTACGCGCAGACTATGGCTACACCTTC
cdr3_aa: CASTRQLRADYGYTF

d_call: -
clone_size: -
v_call: TRBV20-1
j_call: TRBJ1-5
cdr3_length: 13
cdr3_nt: TGCAGTGCTGCAGGGCTAAAAAATCAGCCCCAGCATTTT
cdr3_aa: CSAAGLKNQPQHF

d_call: TRBD1
clone_size: few
v_call: TRBV5-6
j_call: TRBJ2-6
cdr3_length: 18
cdr3_nt: TGTGCCAGCAGCTTGGTTGCCAGGGGGTACTCTGGGGCCAACGTCCTGACTTTC
cdr3_aa: CASSLVARGYSGANVLTF

d_call: -
clone_size: few
v_call: TRBV12-3/TRBV12-4
j_call: TRBJ2-7
cdr3_length: 11
cdr3_nt: TGTGCCAGCAGCCTCAACAGGGCCGTGTACTTC
cdr3_aa: CASSLNRAVYF

d_call: TRBD1
clone_size: few
v_call: TRBV4-2
j_call: TRBJ2-7
cdr3_length: 15
cdr3_nt: TGTGCCAGCAGCCAAGATCGGGACAGAGCCTACGAGCAGTACTTC
cdr3_aa: CASSQDRDRAYEQYF

d_call: -
clone_size: -
v_call: TRBV19
j_call: TRBJ2-6
cdr3_length: 22
cdr3_nt: TGTGCCAGTAGTATAGATTACTCGGGACGATACTCGGGATACTCTGGGGCCAACGTCCTGACTTTC
cdr3_aa: CASSIDYSGRYSGYSGANVLTF

d_call: -
clone_size: once
v_call: TRBV5-1
j_call: TRBJ2-5
cdr3_length: 15
cdr3_nt: TGCGCCAGCAGCTTGGACCCGGGTGGGAGAGAGACCCAGTACTTC
cdr3_aa: CASSLDPGGRETQYF

d_call: -
clone_size: few
v_call: TRBV19
j_call: TRBJ1-4
cdr3_length: 13
cdr3_nt: TGTGCCAGTAGAGCTGCAACTAATGAAAAACTGTTTTTT
cdr3_aa: CASRAATNEKLFF

d_call: -
clone_size: many
v_call: TRBV12-3/TRBV12-4
j_call: TRBJ1-5
cdr3_length: 13
cdr3_nt: TGTGCCAGCAGTCGAAACTACAATCAGCCCCAGCATTTT
cdr3_aa: CASSRNYNQPQHF

d_call: -
clone_size: many
v_call: TRBV28
j_call: TRBJ1-2
cdr3_length: 12
cdr3_nt: TGTGCCAGCATCGGCCAAATCTATGGCTACACCTTC
cdr3_aa: CASIGQIYGYTF

d_call: TRBD2
clone_size: many
v_call: TRBV6-6
j_call: TRBJ2-7
cdr3_length: 18
cdr3_nt: TGTGCCAGCAGTTACGTTGGGGGAGGGCTTTCCTATTCCTACGAGCAGTACTTC
cdr3_aa: CASSYVGGGLSYSYEQYF

d_call: TRBD1
clone_size: -
v_call: TRBV5-1
j_call: TRBJ2-5
cdr3_length: 17
cdr3_nt: TGCGCCAGCAGCCTTCGGTTGATGAGGGGGCAGGAAGAGACCCAGTACTTC
cdr3_aa: CASSLRLMRGQEETQYF

d_call: TRBD2
clone_size: many
v_call: TRBV18
j_call: TRBJ2-5
cdr3_length: 14
cdr3_nt: TGTGCCAGCTCACCACTAGCGGGAGAGGAGACCCAGTACTTC
cdr3_aa: CASSPLAGEETQYF

d_call: -
clone_size: many
v_call: TRBV7-2
j_call: TRBJ2-3
cdr3_length: 18
cdr3_nt: TGTGCCAGCAGCCGAATGGAACGGGGCGGGGGCTCTGCAGATACGCAGTATTTT
cdr3_aa: CASSRMERGGGSADTQYF

d_call: -
clone_size: many
v_call: TRBV6-5
j_call: TRBJ2-7
cdr3_length: 15
cdr3_nt: TGTGCCAGCAGTTACCGGATAGGGGGCTCCTACGAGCAGTACTTC
cdr3_aa: CASSYRIGGSYEQYF

d_call: -
clone_size: few
v_call: TRBV29-1
j_call: TRBJ2-3
cdr3_length: 15
cdr3_nt: TGCAGCGTTGAAGGAGGAAGGATGTTGGCAGATACGCAGTATTTT
cdr3_aa: CSVEGGRMLADTQYF

d_call: TRBD1
clone_size: many
v_call: TRBV24-1
j_call: TRBJ2-5
cdr3_length: 16
cdr3_nt: TGTGCCACCAGTGATTCCGACAGGGAGCGTGGAGAGACCCAGTACTTC
cdr3_aa: CATSDSDRERGETQYF

d_call: TRBD2
clone_size: many
v_call: TRBV20-1
j_call: TRBJ2-1
cdr3_length: 14
cdr3_nt: TGCAGTGCTACGCCGGGACTAGCGGGAGTCGAGCAGTTCTTC
cdr3_aa: CSATPGLAGVEQFF

d_call: TRBD2
clone_size: -
v_call: TRBV7-2
j_call: TRBJ2-2
cdr3_length: 16
cdr3_nt: TGTGCCAGCAGCTTTTCTAGCGGGGGTATGGTCGGGGAGCTGTTTTTT
cdr3_aa: CASSFSSGGMVGELFF

d_call: -
clone_size: few
v_call: TRBV20-1
j_call: TRBJ2-3
cdr3_length: 13
cdr3_nt: TGCAGTGCTAGAACTCGGGGGTCGGATACGCAGTATTTT
cdr3_aa: CSARTRGSDTQYF

d_call: TRBD2
clone_size: many
v_call: TRBV7-2
j_call: TRBJ2-7
cdr3_length: 14
cdr3_nt: TGTGCCAGCAGCCCGAGCGGGGGACCCTACGAGCAGTACTTC
cdr3_aa: CASSPSGGPYEQYF

d_call: -
clone_size: -
v_call: TRBV18
j_call: TRBJ1-2
cdr3_length: 15
cdr3_nt: TGTGCCAGCTCACCGCCGACAGTAGACAACTATGGCTACGCCTTC
cdr3_aa: CASSPPTVDNYGYAF

d_call: TRBD1
clone_size: many
v_call: TRBV15
j_call: TRBJ1-5
cdr3_length: 15
cdr3_nt: TGTGCCACCAGCGCCGGACAGGCCTTCAATCAGCCCCAGCATTTT
cdr3_aa: CATSAGQAFNQPQHF

d_call: TRBD1
clone_size: many
v_call: TRBV6-2/TRBV6-3
j_call: TRBJ1-5
cdr3_length: 13
cdr3_nt: TGTGCCAGTACCGGGACAGGGCCTCAGCCCCAGCATTTT
cdr3_aa: CASTGTGPQPQHF

d_call: -
clone_size: many
v_call: TRBV7-8
j_call: TRBJ2-7
cdr3_length: 15
cdr3_nt: TGTGCCAGCAGCTTAGGTCGGACGTCCCCCCACGAGCAGTACTTC
cdr3_aa: CASSLGRTSPHEQYF

d_call: TRBD1
clone_size: many
v_call: TRBV20-1
j_call: TRBJ2-7
cdr3_length: 12
cdr3_nt: TGCAGTGCCGATGACAGGGGCCGTGAGCAGTACTTC
cdr3_aa: CSADDRGREQYF

d_call: -
clone_size: many
v_call: TRBV3-1
j_call: TRBJ1-3
cdr3_length: 16
cdr3_nt: TGTGCCAGCAGCCAAATGCACAGTAGCTCTGGAAACACCATATATTTT
cdr3_aa: CASSQMHSSSGNTIYF

d_call: -
clone_size: -
v_call: TRBV5-1
j_call: TRBJ2-2
cdr3_length: 15
cdr3_nt: TGCGCCAGCAGCTTGGAGGGGGCGAACACCGGGGAGCTGTTTTTT
cdr3_aa: CASSLEGANTGELFF

d_call: -
clone_size: few
v_call: TRBV19
j_call: TRBJ1-1
cdr3_length: 14
cdr3_nt: TGTGCCAGTAGTATACTCAGGGGGAACACTGAAGCTTTCTTT
cdr3_aa: CASSILRGNTEAFF

d_call: TRBD2
clone_size: -
v_call: TRBV12-3/TRBV12-4
j_call: TRBJ2-7
cdr3_length: 16
cdr3_nt: TGTGCCAGCAGTTTACCGTGGACTAGCGGGAGGTACGAGCAGTACTTC
cdr3_aa: CASSLPWTSGRYEQYF

d_call: -
clone_size: -
v_call: TRBV19
j_call: TRBJ2-4
cdr3_length: 14
cdr3_nt: TGTGCCAGTAAGGCGGGGTTGGTGGGAAACATTCAGTACTTC
cdr3_aa: CASKAGLVGNIQYF

d_call: TRBD2
clone_size: medium-sized
v_call: TRBV6-2/TRBV6-3
j_call: TRBJ2-1
cdr3_length: 14
cdr3_nt: TGTGCCAGCAGTTACTCGAGGGAGGGGAATGAGCAGTTCTTC
cdr3_aa: CASSYSREGNEQFF

d_call: -
clone_size: many
v_call: TRBV6-5
j_call: TRBJ1-2
cdr3_length: 13
cdr3_nt: TGTGCCAGCAGTTACCAGCCTAGTAGTGGCTACACCTTC
cdr3_aa: CASSYQPSSGYTF

d_call: -
clone_size: few
v_call: TRBV3-1
j_call: TRBJ2-2
cdr3_length: 14
cdr3_nt: TGTGCCAGCAGCCAAGAAGGCGGAGCCGGGGAGCTGTTTTTT
cdr3_aa: CASSQEGGAGELFF

d_call: -
clone_size: many
v_call: TRBV20-1
j_call: TRBJ2-1
cdr3_length: 13
cdr3_nt: TGCAGTGCTAGAGATGCTTGGTACAATGAGCAGTTCTTC
cdr3_aa: CSARDAWYNEQFF

d_call: TRBD2
clone_size: few
v_call: TRBV6-6
j_call: TRBJ2-5
cdr3_length: 17
cdr3_nt: TGTGCCAGCAGTTACTCGACGCTAGCGGGAACGCAAGAGACCCAGTACTTC
cdr3_aa: CASSYSTLAGTQETQYF

d_call: -
clone_size: many
v_call: TRBV6-6
j_call: TRBJ1-5
cdr3_length: 13
cdr3_nt: TGTGCCAGCAGTTACGAGCCTAATCAGCCCCAGCATTTT
cdr3_aa: CASSYEPNQPQHF

d_call: -
clone_size: many
v_call: TRBV18
j_call: TRBJ2-3
cdr3_length: 15
cdr3_nt: TGTGCCAGCTCGCCGAAGGGATCTAGCACAGATACGCAGTATTTT
cdr3_aa: CASSPKGSSTDTQYF

d_call: TRBD2
clone_size: many
v_call: TRBV6-1
j_call: TRBJ2-1
cdr3_length: 15
cdr3_nt: TGTGCCAGCAGTGAAGTCTGGACTAGCGGGGGTGAGCAGTTCTTC
cdr3_aa: CASSEVWTSGGEQFF

d_call: TRBD1
clone_size: many
v_call: TRBV5-5
j_call: TRBJ2-4
cdr3_length: 14
cdr3_nt: TGTGCCAGCAGCTTGGACAGGGGTATGAACATTCAGTACTTC
cdr3_aa: CASSLDRGMNIQYF